Below, one TCR beta chain is given with its context. The data originate from a study of blood T cell repertoires in COVID-19. Sequenced by immunoSEQ multiplex PCR; TCRdb stores in-frame clones only, minus some. Among approximately 220,000 clones listed, 75% to 85% were seen once. V lost 7 bases and J lost 0, with 10 bases in between. CDR3 length: 13 residues. Germline V gives CDR1 SNHLY, CDR2 FYNNEI. The sequencing sample was made of peripheral blood. The chain couples TRBV2 to TRBJ2-7, with D tentatively TRBD1 (5 bases). This sequence was found in a woman in her 70s with acute or convalescent COVID-19. CDR3 coding DNA: TGTGCCAGCAAGGTGACAGACTCCTACGAGCAGTACTTC. It is translated as CASKVTDSYEQYF.